The 4 T cell receptor beta chains presented below share a single source sample, sequenced in a study of vaccination effects on CD4 cells after COVID-19. Repertoires were generated with immunoSEQ multiplex PCR, while TCRdb's copy carries only in-frame clones and drops some. The sample includes 30,000 to 35,000 clones, approximately 72% seen only once; the top ten take less than 35%. Viral peptide pool expansion of antigen-specific CD4+ T cells preceded sequencing in the ViraFEST assay. Culture proceeded for roughly ten days, and CD4+ T cells were then isolated. PCR showed that the person got SARS-CoV-2 infection at some point between March and December 2020. Their target antigens are unknown. The material was CD4+ T cells from PBMCs cultured with a peptide pool, obtained before COVID-19 vaccination. The receptors here all came from a human donor who had a prior SARS-CoV-2 infection.

This clone was counted a few times. The CDR3 reads CASSLALEEARYTF. The CDR3 DNA reads TGTGCCAGCAGCTTGGCCTTGGAGGAGGCTCGATACACCTTC. The chain joins TRBV5-4 to TRBJ1-2, with D unresolved. Germline V gene lookup returns CDR1 SGHNT and CDR2 YYREEE (reference sequence). Trimming pared 0 bases from V and 11 bases from J, leaving 17 bases between. This CDR3 region has 14 residues.

The rearrangement uses TRBV7-2 and TRBJ1-6, with 7 bases identical to TRBD1. This CDR3 is built from 14 residues. Trimming removed 8 bases from V and 10 bases from J; junction bases left unmatched: 11. Germline V gene sequence: CDR1 SGHTA, CDR2 FQGNSA. The CDR3 region is CASSSGGSGSPLHF. The CDR3 DNA reads TGTGCCAGCTCCTCAGGGGGTAGTGGATCACCCCTCCACTTT.

This clone has more than one count but fewer than ten. The CDR3 DNA is TGTGCCAGCAGCTTCAATGTCTACAATGAGCAGTTCTTC. Translating gives CASSFNVYNEQFF. This sequence joins TRBV7-3 and TRBJ2-1; D not certain. Germline CDR1 and CDR2: SGHTA and FQGTGA. The V gene lost 3 bases and the J gene lost 3 bases, with 6 bases spanning the gap. This CDR3 spans 13 amino acids.

The V gene is TRBV2, the J gene TRBJ2-1; TRBD1 agrees at 9 bases. CDR1 and CDR2 from the germline V gene are SNHLY and FYNNEI. The CDR3 contains 13 residues. Trimming took 4 bases from V and 5 from J; bases not matched to a gene: 0. CDR3 in amino acids: CASSGQGDNEQFF. The CDR3 nucleotides read TGTGCCAGCAGTGGACAGGGGGACAATGAGCAGTTCTTC. Full variable domain (remainder filled in from reference TRBV2 and TRBJ2-1): EPEVTQTPSHQVTQMGQEVILRCVPISNHLYFYWYRQILGQKVEFLVSFYNNEISEKSEIFDDQFSVERPDGSNFTLKIRSTKLEDSAMYFCASSGQGDNEQFFGPGTRLTVL.